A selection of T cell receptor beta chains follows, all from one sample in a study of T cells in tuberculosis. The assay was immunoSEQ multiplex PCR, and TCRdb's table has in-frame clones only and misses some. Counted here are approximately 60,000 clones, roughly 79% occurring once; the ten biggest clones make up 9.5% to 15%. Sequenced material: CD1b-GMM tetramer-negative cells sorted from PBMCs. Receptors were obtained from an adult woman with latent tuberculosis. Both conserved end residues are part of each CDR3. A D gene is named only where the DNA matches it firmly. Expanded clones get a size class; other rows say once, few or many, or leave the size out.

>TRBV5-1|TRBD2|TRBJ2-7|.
TGCGCCAGCAGGTCTAGCGGGAGCTTCCACGAGCAGTACTTC
CASRSSGSFHEQYF
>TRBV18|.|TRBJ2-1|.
TGTGCCAGCTCACAAGCGGCTTTCAATGAGCAGTTCTTC
CASSQAAFNEQFF
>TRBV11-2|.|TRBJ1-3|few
TGTGCCAGCAGCTTAGAAGGCAGGGCAATCTTTGGAAACACCATATATTTT
CASSLEGRAIFGNTIYF
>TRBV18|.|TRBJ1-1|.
TGTGCCAGCTCCGAGGACAGTCCTAACACTGAAGCTTTCTTT
CASSEDSPNTEAFF
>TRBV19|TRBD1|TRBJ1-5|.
TGTGCCAGTAGTCCTAAGTGGACAGGTGGGGGTGGAAAGGCCCAGCATTTT
CASSPKWTGGGGKAQHF
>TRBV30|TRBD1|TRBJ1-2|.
TGTGCCTGGAATATTCGACAGGGGAGAAGGACCTTC
CAWNIRQGRRTF
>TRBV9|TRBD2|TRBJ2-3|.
TGTGCCAGCAGCGTAGCCCCCCAACAGCGGGGGGCAGATACGCAGTATTTT
CASSVAPQQRGADTQYF
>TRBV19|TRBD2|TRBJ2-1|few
TGTGCCAGTAGTATAGGGGGACTAGCGATCGACAATGAGCAGTTCTTC
CASSIGGLAIDNEQFF
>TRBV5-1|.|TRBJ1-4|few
TGCGCCAGCAGCTTGGAAGGGGTCGCAAGCGAAAAACTGTTTTTT
CASSLEGVASEKLFF
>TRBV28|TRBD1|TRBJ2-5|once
TGTGCCAGCAGTGCTCCCGGGACAGGGTTCCAAGAGACCCAGTACTTC
CASSAPGTGFQETQYF
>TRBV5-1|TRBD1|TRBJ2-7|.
TGCGCCAGCAGCTTGATTGGCTCGACAGGGGGGATTTCCTACGAGCAGTACTTC
CASSLIGSTGGISYEQYF
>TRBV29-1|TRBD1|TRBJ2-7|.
TGCAGCGTTGTACCCAGGACAGGGAGGTCTTACGAGCAGTACTTC
CSVVPRTGRSYEQYF
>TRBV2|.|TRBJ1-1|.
TGTGCCAGCAGGCCTTTACAGGGGAACACTGAAGCTTTCTTT
CASRPLQGNTEAFF
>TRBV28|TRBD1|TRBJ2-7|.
TGTGCCAGCAGTCTAGGGACAGTCTCCTACGAGCAGTACTTC
CASSLGTVSYEQYF
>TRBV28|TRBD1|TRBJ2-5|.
TGTGCCAGCAGTAAGGGGGCCGGGGAAGAGACCCAGTACTTC
CASSKGAGEETQYF
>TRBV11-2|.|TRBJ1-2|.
TGTGCCAGCAGCCCGACAGAGGTCCACACCTTC
CASSPTEVHTF
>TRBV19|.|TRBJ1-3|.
TGTGCCAGTAGTATAGGGTGGGGGGGTGGTGGAAACACCATATATTTT
CASSIGWGGGGNTIYF
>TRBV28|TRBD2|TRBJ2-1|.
TGTGCCAGCAGTTTTGAAGGTCCGAGGGGCGGGGGGAATGAGCAGTTCTTC
CASSFEGPRGGGNEQFF
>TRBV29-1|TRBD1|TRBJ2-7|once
TGCAGCGTTCAGGAGGACAGGGCCTACGAGCAGTACTTC
CSVQEDRAYEQYF
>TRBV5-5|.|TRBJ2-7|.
TGTGCCAGCAGCTCCCCGGCGGGGTACGACGAGCAGTACTTC
CASSSPAGYDEQYF
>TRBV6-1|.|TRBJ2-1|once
TGTGCCAGCAGTGAAGAAGGGCGGCGGGCCTACAATGAGCAGTTCTTC
CASSEEGRRAYNEQFF
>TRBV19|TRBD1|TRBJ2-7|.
TGTGCCAGTAGTGAGCCCGGGACAGGGAACTACGAGCAGTACTTC
CASSEPGTGNYEQYF
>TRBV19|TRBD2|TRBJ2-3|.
TGTGCCAGTAGTCCGCGGGGGGCGGGGACAGATACGCAGTATTTT
CASSPRGAGTDTQYF
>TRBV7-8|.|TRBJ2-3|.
TGTGCCAGCAGCCCCCTCGACAGACGGGGCACAGATACGCAGTATTTT
CASSPLDRRGTDTQYF
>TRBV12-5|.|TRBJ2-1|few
TGTGCTAGTGGTTTGACGGGACTCAACAATGAGCAGTTCTTC
CASGLTGLNNEQFF
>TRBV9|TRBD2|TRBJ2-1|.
TGTGCCAGCAGCGTAGGCGGGGGAGCCATCTACAATGAGCAGTTCTTC
CASSVGGGAIYNEQFF
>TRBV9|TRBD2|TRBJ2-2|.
TGTGCCAGCAGCCCCTGGGAGGGGAACACCGGGGAGCTGTTTTTT
CASSPWEGNTGELFF
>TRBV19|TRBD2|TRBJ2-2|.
TGTGCCAGTAGTATTACTAGCGGGTTGTTCGGGGAGCTGTTTTTT
CASSITSGLFGELFF
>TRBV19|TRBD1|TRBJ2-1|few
TGTGCCAGTAGGTCTCAAGGACAGGGAGAATACAATGAGCAGTTCTTC
CASRSQGQGEYNEQFF
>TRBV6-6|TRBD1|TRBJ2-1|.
TGTGCCAGCAGTCCCGACAGGGGTAGTAATGAGCAGTTCTTC
CASSPDRGSNEQFF
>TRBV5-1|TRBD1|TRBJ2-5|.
TGCGCCAGCAGCCCGGCCCCCGACAGGGTGGGGGAGACCCAGTACTTC
CASSPAPDRVGETQYF
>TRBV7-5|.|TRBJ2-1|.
TGTGTCAGAAGCTCCATAAGACGCGGACTAGCGGGGAATTACAATGAGCAGTTCTTC
CVRSSIRRGLAGNYNEQFF
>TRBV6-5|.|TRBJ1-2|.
TGTGCCAGCAGCCGTAACAGGGTCCTAGGTGGCTACACCTTC
CASSRNRVLGGYTF
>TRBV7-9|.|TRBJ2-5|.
TGTGCCAGCAGCTTAAGCGAGACCCAGTACTTC
CASSLSETQYF
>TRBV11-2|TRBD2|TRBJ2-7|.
TGTGCCAGCAGCTTAGTCACTAGCGGGGCGCCGGGGCAGTACTTC
CASSLVTSGAPGQYF
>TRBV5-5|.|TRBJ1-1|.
TGTGCCAGCAGCGTTGACACTGTGAACACTGAAGCTTTCTTT
CASSVDTVNTEAFF
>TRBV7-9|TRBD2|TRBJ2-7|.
TGTGCCAGCAGCCTCGGGGGAGGGAACGAGCAGTACTTC
CASSLGGGNEQYF
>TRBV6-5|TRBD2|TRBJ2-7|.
TGTGCCAGCAGGACCGGGGGGGAGCAGTACTTC
CASRTGGEQYF
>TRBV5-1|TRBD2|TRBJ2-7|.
TGCGCCAGCAGCCCCGGTGGGGGGGGTTCCTACGAGCAGTACTTC
CASSPGGGGSYEQYF
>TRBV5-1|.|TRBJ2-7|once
TGCGCCAGCAGCTTGAGTAGGGCCCGGGGGTCCTACGAGCAGTACTTC
CASSLSRARGSYEQYF
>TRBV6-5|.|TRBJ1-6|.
TGTGCCAGCAGCCGCCTAGATAATTCACCCCTCCACTTT
CASSRLDNSPLHF
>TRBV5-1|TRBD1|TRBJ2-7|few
TGCGCCAGCAGCACGCGTCCCGGGACAGGGACCGAGCAGTACTTC
CASSTRPGTGTEQYF
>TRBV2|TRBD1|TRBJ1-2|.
TGTGCCAGCAAAGGACAGGGGGAGTACTATGGCTACACCTTC
CASKGQGEYYGYTF
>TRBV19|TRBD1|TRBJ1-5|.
TGTGCCAGTAGTTTGGGGGACAGGGAAAGTCAGCCCCAGCATTTT
CASSLGDRESQPQHF
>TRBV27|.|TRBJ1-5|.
TGTGCCAGCAGTTTATACGGAGGAAATAGCAATCAGCCCCAGCATTTT
CASSLYGGNSNQPQHF
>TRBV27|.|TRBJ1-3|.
TGTGCCAGCAGTTCCCTAGGAAGCTCTGGAAACACCATATATTTT
CASSSLGSSGNTIYF
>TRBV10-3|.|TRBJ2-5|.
TGTGCCATCAGTGAGGGGACCCATGGGGGGGAGACCCAGTACTTC
CAISEGTHGGETQYF
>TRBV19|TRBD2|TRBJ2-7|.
TGTGCCAGTAAGGCGGGGGGCCGCTCCTACGAGCAGTACTTC
CASKAGGRSYEQYF